This TCR beta chain was sequenced for a study of PD-1 blockade in classical Hodgkin lymphoma (dated by TCRdb to the early 2020s). Study-wide context: Nivolumab dosing was 3 mg/kg intravenously every 2 weeks, continuing until either disease progression or unacceptable toxicity. The study used CyTOF and TCR beta sequencing to define a peripheral blood immune signature of response to PD-1 blockade in classical Hodgkin lymphoma.

Its CDR3 holds 15 amino acids, cysteine through phenylalanine. The only DNA kept is the CDR3, 45 bases in frame from the first base. Cut back by 3 bases and 0 bases, the V and J ends lie 9 bases apart. CDR1 and CDR2, looked up from the germline V gene, are KGHSH and LQKENI. About this clone: The target of this receptor is not known. Base qualities were left out, and no much larger clone turns up one base away.

Genomic DNA was isolated using the Qiagen DNeasy kit from unsorted PBMCs as well as from negatively selected CD4+ and CD8+ fractions. Using primers that anneal to V and J segments, immunoSEQ multiplex PCR amplified the TCR beta CDR3 regions. A synthetic immune receptor repertoire was used to minimize amplification bias, and any residual bias was removed computationally once sequencing was done. As for the original processing: Custom Python scripts were used to quantify repertoire diversity as the Shannon entropy index. The unsorted, CD4+ and CD8+ repertoires were each analyzed separately, with the exception of combined analyses, where CD4+ and CD8+ sequences were merged in silico. Clonal expansion was defined as a frequency increase of at least 2-fold after treatment compared with C1D1, and clones undetected at baseline were assigned a pseudocount of 0.5. Clones with 0 or 1 copy at C1D1 were defined as singleton clones, while clones with 2 or more copies were defined as non-singleton clones. Clones expanded in unsorted samples were labelled as CD4+, CD8+ or unknown by matching protein sequences in sorted samples from the same patient. Wilcoxon tests on paired samples were used to test diversity changes from C1D1 to C4D1. TCRdb retrieved this table from immuneACCESS and kept in-frame rearrangements only. Not all clones are present; in checked studies, unresolved V genes account for under half, and no reason is known for the remainder. V and J calls and clone size are copied from that table; D and trimming were computed from the DNA. Here the sample has about 90,000 clones; around 80% occur a single time. The biggest ten clones account for over 15% of the sample.

The time point label, as the study defines it: cycle 4 day 1 (C4D1), after 5 to 7 weeks of nivolumab. Every trial patient had relapsed after autologous stem cell transplantation, and cohorts A, B and C differed in prior brentuximab vedotin exposure. The trial cohort was composed of about 60 patients with relapsed/refractory classical Hodgkin lymphoma, for whom complete response, partial response or progressive disease was recorded as best overall response. Trial patients were treated with single-agent nivolumab in the multi-cohort phase II CheckMate 205 trial. An independent review committee assessed best overall response by applying the 2007 International Working Group response criteria. Trial PBMCs were collected just before the start of nivolumab (C1D1) and during therapy at cycle 2 day 1 and cycle 4 day 1. Peripheral blood was collected in 8 mL Vacutainer Cell Preparation Tubes, from which PBMCs were isolated by centrifugation and then cryopreserved.

General study outcomes and caveats: The study covered only a single clinical trial cohort, and the causes of the repertoire differences, possibly disease activity or prior therapy, were still not defined. Baseline TCR diversity was reported as lower in newly diagnosed patients than in healthy donors, and lower still in relapsed/refractory patients. Lower diversity was observed in patients in whom nivolumab was started less than 1 year after ASCT, and these patients were excluded from later analyses so that confounding by immune reconstitution would be avoided. By C4D1, a significant rise was seen in CD4+ TCR diversity but not in CD8+ TCR diversity (p=0.0027 vs p=0.16), and the rise was most apparent among complete responders (p=0.02). Trial patients achieving complete response had baseline diversity similar to newly diagnosed patients, whereas partial responders and progressors had significantly lower diversity.

The chain links TRBV18 with TRBJ1-3; a tentative D call is TRBD1 (5 bases match). The TCR sequence derives from a human donor with classical Hodgkin lymphoma. The sample was peripheral blood mononuclear cells (PBMCs), taken before the fourth cycle of nivolumab. The encoded CDR3 is CASSPGTRSGNTIYF. The DNA sequence is as follows: TGTGCCAGCTCACCGGGGACCCGCTCTGGAAACACCATATATTTT.